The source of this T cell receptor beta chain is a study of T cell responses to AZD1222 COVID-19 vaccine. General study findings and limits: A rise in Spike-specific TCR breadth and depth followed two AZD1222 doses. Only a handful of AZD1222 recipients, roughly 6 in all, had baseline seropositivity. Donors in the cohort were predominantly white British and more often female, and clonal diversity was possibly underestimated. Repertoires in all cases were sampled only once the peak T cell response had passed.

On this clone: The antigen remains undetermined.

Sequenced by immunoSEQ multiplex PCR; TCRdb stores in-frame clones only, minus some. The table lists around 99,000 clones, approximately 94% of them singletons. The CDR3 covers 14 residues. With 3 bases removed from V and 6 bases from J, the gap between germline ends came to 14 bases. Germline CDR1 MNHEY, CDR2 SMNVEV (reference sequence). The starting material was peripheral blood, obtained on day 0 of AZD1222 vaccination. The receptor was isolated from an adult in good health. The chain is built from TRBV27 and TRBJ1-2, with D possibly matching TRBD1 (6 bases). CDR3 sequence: CASSFSGQKNGYTF. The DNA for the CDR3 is TGTGCCAGCAGTTTCTCCGGACAGAAGAATGGCTACACCTTC.